What follows are 25 T cell receptor beta chains derived from one specimen sequenced in a study of cytomegalovirus exposure and HLA in healthy donors. The PCR contained 60 Vbeta and 13 Jbeta primers. The data were produced by immunoSEQ multiplex PCR, yet TCRdb's version contains in-frame clones alone and is incomplete. The sample includes about 140,000 clones, about 77% of them seen just once. Sequencing was carried out using PBMCs. These receptor sequences come from a female donor in good health and CMV-seronegative.

The chain uses TRBV6-1 and TRBJ2-6; D perhaps matches TRBD1 (5 bases). V was cut by 6 bases and J by 0 bases, with 9 bases left in between. The germline gives CDR1 MNHNS, CDR2 SASEGT. CDR3 length equals 15 residues. The chain's CDR3 is CASSAQVSGANVLTF. The DNA for the CDR3 is TGTGCCAGCAGCGCACAGGTCTCTGGGGCCAACGTCCTGACTTTC.

J is TRBJ2-3 and V is TRBV6-6; TRBD1 matches at 8 bases. This CDR3 is 14 amino acids long. Germline V gene sequence: CDR1 MNHNY, CDR2 SVGAGI (reference sequence). The ends lost 0 bases at V and 5 bases at J; junction bases unmatched: 1. CDR3: CASSYSDRGDTQYF. CDR3 DNA sequence: TGTGCCAGCAGTTACTCTGACAGGGGAGATACGCAGTATTTT.

This clone has a handful of counts. J is TRBJ1-2 and V is TRBV2; D gene uncertain. V was clipped by 4 bases and J by 6 bases, with 9 bases between them. The CDR3 has 12 residues. Per germline, CDR1 SNHLY and CDR2 FYNNEI. The CDR3 nucleotides are TGTGCCAGCAGTGTGGCAGATAATGGCTACACCTTC. It is translated as CASSVADNGYTF.

This clone was observed a handful of times. The chain employs TRBV5-4 and TRBJ2-3, with 7 bases fitting TRBD1. With 4 bases clipped from V and 2 bases from J, the junction kept 7 bases outside the gene matches. This CDR3 is 15 amino acids long. CDR1 and CDR2 from the germline V gene are SGHNT and YYREEE (reference sequence). The CDR3 nucleotides are TGTGCCAGCAGCGAGAAACAGGGGATCACAGATACGCAGTATTTT. This encodes CASSEKQGITDTQYF.

The V call is TRBV29-1, the J call TRBJ2-7; perhaps TRBD2 as D (6 bases). CDR1 is SQVTM, CDR2 ANQGSEA, per germline. This CDR3 has 14 residues. V shed 4 bases and J shed 0 bases, with 13 bases lying between them. CDR3 DNA sequence: TGCAGCGTTGGGGGGGAATTAAGCTCCTACGAGCAGTACTTC. It encodes CSVGGELSSYEQYF.

The chain employs TRBV5-1 and TRBJ1-6; TRBD1 aligns across 9 bases. J was trimmed by 8 bases and V by 0 bases; bases with no gene match: 6. Germline V gene data show CDR1 as SGHRS and CDR2 as YFSETQ. The CDR3 is 16 residues long. CDR3 coding DNA: TGCGCCAGCAGCTTGGGACAGGGGGGTATCGATTCACCCCTCCACTTT. It yields the protein CASSLGQGGIDSPLHF.

In this sample, this clone turned up a few times. This chain joins TRBV7-9 and TRBJ1-2, with TRBD1 matching over 7 bases. Germline CDR1 SEHNR, CDR2 FQNEAQ (reference sequence). The CDR3 sequence is 15 residues long. Trimming removed 1 base from V and 4 bases from J; junction bases left unmatched: 6. Here the CDR3 reads CASSLGDRDSYGYTF. Written as DNA, the CDR3 is TGTGCCAGCAGCTTAGGCGACAGGGACAGCTATGGCTACACCTTC.

This chain joins TRBV28 and TRBJ2-1, with D uncertain. The CDR3 is made up of 12 amino acids. The germline V and J ends were trimmed by 5 bases and 3 bases, with 5 bases remaining between them. The germline V gene has CDR1 MDHEN and CDR2 SYDVKM. DNA for the CDR3: TGTGCCAGCAGTCCCGTCTACAATGAGCAGTTCTTC. Translated: CASSPVYNEQFF.

The chain carries TRBV29-1 and TRBJ1-2; D unclear. This CDR3 spans 11 amino acids. V gave up 3 bases and J gave up 8 bases, with 10 bases separating them. CDR1 and CDR2 (germline): SQVTM, ANQGSEA. CDR3 sequence (DNA): TGCAGCGTTGACGGTTCAGGCGGCTACACCTTC. Encoded protein: CSVDGSGGYTF.

V usage is TRBV28 and J usage is TRBJ1-2; 9 positions agree with TRBD1. V lost 6 bases, J lost 3 bases, and 8 bases stayed unmatched. This CDR3 is built from 15 residues. Per germline, CDR1 MDHEN and CDR2 SYDVKM. CDR3 DNA: TGTGCCAGCAGAAATCTACAGGGGGCTTACTATGGCTACACCTTC. It codes for CASRNLQGAYYGYTF.

This sequence joins TRBV27 and TRBJ1-4, with 8 bases fitting TRBD1. Trimming removed 9 bases from V and 10 bases from J; junction bases left unmatched: 10. The CDR3 contains 13 residues. Germline V gene data show CDR1 as MNHEY and CDR2 as SMNVEV (reference sequence). This CDR3 is CARDGTGPGKLFF. CDR3 DNA sequence: TGTGCCAGGGACGGGACAGGTCCCGGAAAACTGTTTTTT.

The V gene is TRBV9, the J gene TRBJ2-7, with no clear D. The CDR3 loop spans 14 amino acids. CDR1 SGDLS and CDR2 YYNGEE come from the germline V gene. The V and J ends lost 0 bases and 2 bases respectively, with 9 bases between them. CDR3 residues: CASSVALGAYEQYF. As DNA, the CDR3 is TGTGCCAGCAGCGTAGCGCTGGGCGCCTACGAGCAGTACTTC.

This clone was detected only once. The chain uses TRBV18 and TRBJ1-5; no firm D call. CDR1 is KGHSH, CDR2 LQKENI, per germline. The CDR3 contains 16 residues. Trimming took off 1 base at V and 2 bases at J, with 12 bases between the two ends. CDR3 bases: TGTGCCAGCTCACCACAGCAAGGTGGAGGCAATCAGCCCCAGCATTTT. It codes for CASSPQQGGGNQPQHF.

J is TRBJ2-5 and V is TRBV12-5; 7 positions match TRBD1. The DNA matches TRBJ2-7 better at its end, which makes the J call doubtful. CDR1 and CDR2 (germline): LGHNT, FRNRAP. There are 13 residues in the CDR3. CDR3 in amino acids: CASGATGNYEQYF. CDR3 bases: TGTGCTAGTGGTGCGACAGGGAACTACGAGCAGTACTTC.

This clone was detected a few times. The J gene is TRBJ2-7, the V gene TRBV6-5, with D perhaps matching TRBD2 (6 bases). Per the germline V gene, CDR1 is MNHEY and CDR2 is SVGAGI. This CDR3 region has 14 residues. Trimming shortened V by 3 bases and J by 4 bases, and 13 bases separated the two germline ends. The CDR3 reads CASSYDLLAYEQYF. The CDR3 DNA is TGTGCCAGCAGTTATGATCTGCTAGCGTACGAGCAGTACTTC.

This clone was observed a handful of times. The chain couples TRBV6-5 to TRBJ2-7; no definite D call. CDR3 length equals 12 residues. V was clipped by 2 bases and J by 3 bases, with 5 bases between them. Germline CDR1 reads MNHEY; CDR2 reads SVGAGI. In nucleotides, the CDR3 is TGTGCCAGCAGTTACAACAGCTACGAGCAGTACTTC. As protein: CASSYNSYEQYF.

The V and J genes are TRBV5-1 and TRBJ1-3; 10 bases match TRBD1. V lost 4 bases, J lost 0 bases, and 4 bases stayed unmatched. Germline CDR1 reads SGHRS; CDR2 reads YFSETQ. The CDR3 is 16 residues long. The CDR3 region has the DNA TGCGCCAGCAGCGTTAGACAGGGGGCCTCTGGAAACACCATATATTTT. It encodes CASSVRQGASGNTIYF.

The V and J genes are TRBV11-3 and TRBJ2-7; the D gene is possibly TRBD2 (5 bases). V gave up 1 base and J gave up 2 bases, with 12 bases separating them. The germline CDR1 and CDR2 sequences are SGHNT and YENEEA. This CDR3 has 15 residues. The CDR3 loop is CASSLGREKTYEQYF. DNA for the CDR3: TGTGCCAGCAGCTTAGGCCGGGAAAAGACCTACGAGCAGTACTTC.

This sequence joins TRBV5-1 and TRBJ2-1; 7 bases align to TRBD2. V lost 0 bases to trimming and J lost 0 bases; unmatched junction nucleotides: 3. The CDR3 is 16 residues long. Germline V CDR1 and CDR2: SGHRS, YFSETQ. The CDR3 DNA reads as TGCGCCAGCAGCTTGGATAGCGGGTACTCCTACAATGAGCAGTTCTTC. Translation gives CASSLDSGYSYNEQFF.

The chain recombines TRBV11-2 with TRBJ1-1; the D is unclear. The V gene's germline CDR1 is SGHAT and CDR2 FQNNGV. There are 14 residues in the CDR3. V shed 4 bases and J shed 0 bases, with 9 bases lying between them. The CDR3 bases are TGTGCCAGCAGCTCAATGGGAGTGAACACTGAAGCTTTCTTT. Protein sequence: CASSSMGVNTEAFF.

J is TRBJ2-7 and V is TRBV29-1; D is perhaps TRBD2 (6 bases). V shed 0 bases and J shed 1 base, with 16 bases lying between them. The CDR3 is 16 amino acids. Germline assignment: CDR1 SQVTM and CDR2 ANQGSEA. The CDR3 loop reads CSVEEGHRDSSYEQYF. As DNA, the CDR3 is TGCAGCGTTGAAGAGGGGCACCGGGACTCTTCCTACGAGCAGTACTTC.

The J gene is TRBJ2-5, the V gene TRBV5-1; TRBD1 matches at 10 bases. CDR1 is SGHRS and CDR2 is YFSETQ in the germline V gene. This CDR3 is built from 15 residues. The ends lost 3 bases at V and 2 bases at J; junction bases unmatched: 4. In nucleotides, the CDR3 is TGCGCCAGCAGCTATGGGACAGGGGCGCAAGAGACCCAGTACTTC. This codes for CASSYGTGAQETQYF. Combining the CDR3 with reference TRBV5-1 and TRBJ2-5 gives the whole variable domain KAGVTQTPRYLIKTRGQQVTLSCSPISGHRSVSWYQQTPGQGLQFLFEYFSETQRNKGNFPGRFSGRQFSNSRSEMNVSTLELGDSALYLCASSYGTGAQETQYFGPGTRLLVL.

This rearrangement joins TRBV6-6 to TRBJ1-2; D might be TRBD1 (5 bases). This CDR3 region has 13 residues. Germline V gene data show CDR1 as MNHNY and CDR2 as SVGAGI (reference sequence). The V and J ends lost 6 bases and 6 bases respectively, with 14 bases between them. The CDR3 sequence is CASRPDSVHGYTF. CDR3 sequence (DNA): TGTGCCAGCAGACCCGACAGCGTCCATGGCTACACCTTC.

The chain links TRBV2 to TRBJ2-5; 10 bases align to TRBD1. The CDR3 runs to 16 residues. Germline V CDR1 and CDR2: SNHLY, FYNNEI. The junction had 7 bases not matched to a gene; V was cut back by 4 bases and J by 2 bases. The CDR3: CASSARDRGGQETQYF. In DNA form, the CDR3 reads TGTGCCAGCAGTGCGCGGGACAGGGGAGGTCAAGAGACCCAGTACTTC. The whole variable domain, filled in from reference TRBV2 and TRBJ2-5, reads EPEVTQTPSHQVTQMGQEVILRCVPISNHLYFYWYRQILGQKVEFLVSFYNNEISEKSEIFDDQFSVERPDGSNFTLKIRSTKLEDSAMYFCASSARDRGGQETQYFGPGTRLLVL.

The chain couples TRBV28 to TRBJ2-1; D is possibly TRBD2 (6 bases). The germline CDR1 and CDR2 sequences are MDHEN and SYDVKM. V gave up 8 bases and J gave up 0 bases, with 17 bases separating them. The CDR3 runs to 16 residues. This CDR3 is CASVSGGESSYNEQFF. CDR3 nucleotide sequence: TGTGCCAGCGTCTCCGGCGGGGAGAGCTCCTACAATGAGCAGTTCTTC.